Listed below are T cell receptor beta chains from one sample, sequenced in a study of T cell changes during pregnancy in multiple sclerosis. Using immunoSEQ multiplex PCR, the repertoire was profiled, and TCRdb retains in-frame clones only, with some absent. The repertoire holds tens of thousands of clones, with 65% to 90% as singletons. The material was CD4+ T cells from peripheral blood mononuclear cells, obtained in the first trimester of pregnancy. Every receptor here comes from a female donor in good health, enrolled as a control in a pregnancy study. CDR3s include the opening cysteine and the closing phenylalanine or tryptophan. The D gene is left open where the match is weak. Only part of the rows carry a size: once, few, many, or a class if the clone is expanded.

d_gene	v_gene	j_gene	abundance	CDR3aa	CDR3nt
TRBD1	TRBV7-2	TRBJ1-4	.	CASSWGSGGPSPTNEKLFF	TGTGCCAGCAGCTGGGGCTCAGGGGGCCCCAGCCCAACTAATGAAAAACTGTTTTTT
TRBD1	TRBV6-1	TRBJ1-1	.	CASSAQTGGVSEAFF	TGTGCCAGCAGTGCCCAGACAGGGGGCGTTTCTGAAGCTTTCTTT
TRBD2	TRBV6-4	TRBJ2-1	.	CARRGLAGDTYNEQFF	TGTGCCCGCCGGGGACTAGCGGGAGACACCTACAATGAGCAGTTCTTC
.	TRBV11-2	TRBJ2-7	.	CASSPGLGSYEQYF	TGTGCCAGCAGCCCGGGTTTGGGCTCCTACGAGCAGTACTTC
TRBD2	TRBV5-1	TRBJ2-1	.	CASSLEAGVGNEQFF	TGCGCCAGCAGCTTGGAAGCGGGGGTAGGCAATGAGCAGTTCTTC
.	TRBV4-1	TRBJ1-5	.	CASSQDEGQPQHF	TGCGCCAGCAGCCAAGACGAGGGACAGCCCCAGCATTTT
.	TRBV29-1	TRBJ2-2	.	CSVVTRSNTGELFF	TGCAGCGTTGTAACACGATCGAACACCGGGGAGCTGTTTTTT
.	TRBV29-1	TRBJ2-1	.	CSVEGRLGAEQFF	TGCAGCGTTGAAGGGAGACTGGGGGCTGAGCAGTTCTTC
TRBD1	TRBV4-2	TRBJ1-1	.	CASSQLGQARNTEAFF	TGTGCCAGCAGCCAACTCGGACAGGCTCGGAACACTGAAGCTTTCTTT
.	TRBV4-3	TRBJ1-4	once	CASSQTSGTGGGNEKLFF	TGCGCCAGCAGCCAAACCTCCGGGACGGGAGGTGGTAATGAAAAACTGTTTTTT
.	TRBV19	TRBJ1-2	.	CASSTAGTNYGYTF	TGTGCCAGTAGTACGGCAGGCACTAACTATGGCTACACCTTC
.	TRBV19	TRBJ1-1	.	CASSSQAMNTEAFF	TGTGCCAGTAGTTCCCAGGCTATGAACACTGAAGCTTTCTTT
TRBD1	TRBV5-6	TRBJ2-1	.	CASSLGRQGVSEQFF	TGTGCCAGCAGCTTGGGCAGGCAGGGGGTCAGTGAGCAGTTCTTC
.	TRBV7-6	TRBJ1-1	.	CASSPGHENTEAFF	TGTGCCAGCAGCCCGGGACATGAGAACACTGAAGCTTTCTTT
TRBD1	TRBV7-3	TRBJ2-7	.	CASSSTGSYEQYF	TGTGCCAGCAGCTCGACAGGGTCCTACGAGCAGTACTTC
.	TRBV4-3	TRBJ1-2	.	CASSQDPAANYGYTF	TGCGCCAGCAGCCAAGATCCGGCGGCTAACTATGGCTACACCTTC
.	TRBV30	TRBJ2-1	.	CAWSRNREYNEQFF	TGTGCCTGGAGTCGAAACAGGGAGTACAATGAGCAGTTCTTC
TRBD2	TRBV11-2	TRBJ2-5	.	CASSSSGRETQYF	TGTGCCAGCAGCTCGAGCGGGAGAGAGACCCAGTACTTC
TRBD1	TRBV6-5	TRBJ2-5	.	CASSYDQGARETQYF	TGTGCCAGCAGTTACGACCAGGGGGCGCGAGAGACCCAGTACTTC
TRBD1	TRBV5-1	TRBJ2-2	.	CASSAGQGANTGELFF	TGCGCCAGCAGCGCGGGACAGGGAGCGAACACCGGGGAGCTGTTTTTT
TRBD2	TRBV10-3	TRBJ2-2	once	CAISVAGVTGELFF	TGTGCCATCAGTGTAGCGGGAGTAACCGGGGAGCTGTTTTTT
.	TRBV5-4	TRBJ2-5	.	CASSAGRSLGIETQYF	TGTGCCAGCAGCGCGGGACGGTCGCTAGGGATAGAGACCCAGTACTTC
TRBD1	TRBV19	TRBJ2-7	.	CASSTGTGFSYEQYF	TGTGCCAGTAGTACCGGGACAGGGTTCTCCTACGAGCAGTACTTC
.	TRBV11-2	TRBJ2-2	.	CASSLAETNTGELFF	TGTGCCAGCAGCCTTGCGGAAACGAACACCGGGGAGCTGTTTTTT
TRBD1	TRBV28	TRBJ1-5	few	CASSGRQGYQPQHF	TGTGCCAGCAGTGGCCGACAGGGCTATCAGCCCCAGCATTTT
.	TRBV6-5	TRBJ1-1	.	CASSYGGGFSTEAFF	TGTGCCAGCAGTTACGGGGGCGGATTCAGCACTGAAGCTTTCTTT
.	TRBV18	TRBJ2-5	once	CASSPGHGGETQYF	TGTGCCAGCTCACCGGGGCACGGGGGAGAGACCCAGTACTTC
TRBD2	TRBV28	TRBJ2-1	.	CASSLYGTSGNNEQFF	TGTGCCAGCAGTTTATATGGGACTAGCGGGAACAATGAGCAGTTCTTC
.	TRBV27	TRBJ2-3	once	CASSLSRAGTDTQYF	TGTGCCAGCAGTTTATCTCGGGCGGGGACAGATACGCAGTATTTT
.	TRBV5-6	TRBJ1-1	.	CASTNAGPWATEAFF	TGTGCCAGCACTAATGCAGGCCCCTGGGCCACTGAAGCTTTCTTT
.	TRBV7-9	TRBJ1-5	.	CASSLSRDPPQPQHF	TGTGCCAGCAGCCTTTCCCGGGATCCGCCTCAGCCCCAGCATTTT
TRBD2	TRBV28	TRBJ2-7	.	CASSRGRVGLARSSYEQYF	TGTGCCAGCAGTCGTGGACGGGTGGGACTAGCGAGGAGCTCCTACGAGCAGTACTTC
.	TRBV5-1	TRBJ2-7	.	CASSLYGTPAGYEQYF	TGCGCCAGCAGCTTGTACGGGACTCCCGCGGGCTACGAGCAGTACTTC
TRBD1	TRBV4-2	TRBJ1-3	.	CASSQELSGRGLLSSGNTIYF	TGTGCCAGCAGCCAAGAGTTGTCGGGCAGGGGGCTCCTGAGCTCTGGAAACACCATATATTTT
TRBD1	TRBV28	TRBJ2-6	.	CASSSVGRGPGANVLTF	TGTGCCAGCAGTTCCGTGGGCAGGGGGCCTGGGGCCAACGTCCTGACTTTC
.	TRBV10-3	TRBJ2-3	once	CASAWDSKVDTQYF	TGTGCCAGCGCCTGGGACTCAAAAGTGGATACGCAGTATTTT
TRBD1	TRBV2	TRBJ1-5	.	CASRRTGETNQPQHF	TGTGCCAGCAGGAGGACAGGGGAGACCAATCAGCCCCAGCATTTT
.	TRBV2	TRBJ2-5	.	CASSTGRQETQYF	TGTGCCAGCAGTACAGGACGGCAAGAGACCCAGTACTTC
.	TRBV10-3	TRBJ1-2	few	CAISERPPGRDSDYGYTF	TGTGCCATCAGTGAGCGCCCTCCCGGACGGGACTCTGACTATGGCTACACCTTC
.	TRBV5-6	TRBJ2-7	once	CASSYPKTTTLPSDEQYF	TGTGCCAGCAGCTACCCCAAGACGACAACCTTGCCTAGCGACGAGCAGTACTTC
TRBD1	TRBV5-1	TRBJ1-3	.	CASSLKGASGNTIYF	TGCGCCAGCAGCTTGAAGGGGGCCTCTGGAAACACCATATATTTT
.	TRBV6-1	TRBJ2-6	.	CASGGIGSGANVLTF	TGTGCCAGCGGGGGGATCGGCTCTGGGGCCAACGTCCTGACTTTC
TRBD1	TRBV6-7	TRBJ1-2	.	CATDRGLVGYTF	TGTGCCACCGACAGGGGGCTTGTTGGCTACACCTTC